This T cell receptor beta chain stems from a study of cytomegalovirus exposure and HLA in healthy donors. As for the study in general: A previous analysis identified approximately 120 million unique TCR beta sequences derived from some 170 million T cells.

Trimming pared 4 bases from V and 2 bases from J, leaving 7 bases between. Germline values: CDR1 SGHDT, CDR2 YYEEEE. The CDR3 spans 12 residues. Amplification used 60 Vbeta primers and 13 Jbeta primers. Sequencing used immunoSEQ multiplex PCR; TCRdb keeps in-frame clones, though not all of them. The top ten clones hold 2.1% of a sample with some 110,000 clones, more than 60% of them seen once. Study results and caveats: Of the V segments, some could not be distinguished, including TRBV6-2 and TRBV6-3, and were excluded. Rarity marked most TCR sequences, yet some public TCRs occurred in many donors. The productive fraction for most TCR beta V segments was about 87% or about 30% in an earlier analysis.

A remark on this clone: Its antigen is undetermined.

V is TRBV5-6 and J is TRBJ2-7, with a tentative D call TRBD2 (5 bases). This receptor was obtained from a man aged 25 to 40 in good health and CMV-seronegative. Sequenced material: PBMCs. In nucleotides, the CDR3 is TGTGCCAGCAGCAGGACTCCCTACGAGCAGTACTTC. Its protein product is CASSRTPYEQYF.